These T cell receptor beta chains were read from a single sample in a study of control samples from healthy donors and cancer patients. Method: immunoSEQ multiplex PCR; TCRdb's copy keeps in-frame clones and lacks some. This sample yields approximately 80,000 clones, of which roughly 91% are seen a single time; 15% to 18% belongs to the top ten. Input material: blood. The source is a man aged 25-45 years in good health. CDR3s include the opening cysteine and the closing phenylalanine or tryptophan. D genes are given only for firm matches. Not all rows give a size; the values are once, few, many and, for expanded clones, a class.

clone_size	v_call	cdr3_length	j_call	d_call	cdr3_aa	cdr3_nt
-	TRBV10-3	13	TRBJ1-2	-	CAISELSDYGYTF	TGTGCCATCAGTGAGTTAAGCGACTATGGCTACACCTTC
-	TRBV7-3	14	TRBJ2-7	-	CASSSDGGTYEQYF	TGTGCCAGCAGCTCGGACGGTGGGACCTACGAGCAGTACTTC
-	TRBV5-1	17	TRBJ2-5	TRBD1	CASSVGSYRGPGKTQYF	TGCGCCAGCAGCGTGGGGTCCTACAGGGGCCCAGGCAAGACCCAGTACTTC
-	TRBV6-5	14	TRBJ2-7	-	CASSQKGLSYEQYF	TGTGCCAGCAGTCAGAAAGGCCTCTCCTACGAGCAGTACTTC
-	TRBV27	15	TRBJ2-7	-	CATKTPGTGSYEQYF	TGTGCCACCAAAACCCCGGGAACAGGATCCTACGAGCAGTACTTC
-	TRBV28	15	TRBJ1-6	TRBD1	CASSFLDRDNSPLHF	TGTGCCAGCAGTTTCCTTGACAGGGATAATTCACCCCTCCACTTT
-	TRBV29-1	17	TRBJ1-2	TRBD1	CSVGSLGGFTIDYGYTF	TGCAGCGTTGGGAGTCTAGGGGGCTTTACTATCGACTATGGCTACACCTTC
-	TRBV5-6	12	TRBJ2-7	-	CASRRNRAEQYF	TGTGCCAGCAGGAGGAACAGGGCCGAGCAGTACTTC
-	TRBV5-1	16	TRBJ2-1	-	CASSLAGNSGYNEQFF	TGCGCCAGCAGCTTGGCGGGTAATAGCGGTTACAATGAGCAGTTCTTC
-	TRBV29-1	12	TRBJ1-1	-	CSVDPQNTEAFF	TGCAGCGTTGACCCCCAGAACACTGAAGCTTTCTTT
-	TRBV9	13	TRBJ2-1	-	CASSVADYNEQFF	TGTGCCAGCAGCGTAGCTGACTACAATGAGCAGTTCTTC
few	TRBV4-1	13	TRBJ1-6	-	CASSPRENSPLHF	TGCGCCAGCAGCCCCCGGGAGAATTCACCCCTCCACTTT
-	TRBV18	14	TRBJ1-1	-	CASSPLREVTEAFF	TGTGCCAGCTCACCACTCAGGGAAGTCACTGAAGCTTTCTTT
-	TRBV9	13	TRBJ2-1	TRBD1	CASSAGTANEQFF	TGTGCCAGCAGCGCAGGGACAGCAAATGAGCAGTTCTTC
once	TRBV11-2	18	TRBJ2-2	TRBD1	CASSFPFRDRARTGELFF	TGTGCCAGCAGCTTCCCCTTTCGGGACAGGGCGCGAACCGGGGAGCTGTTTTTT
-	TRBV2	15	TRBJ2-3	TRBD2	CASSASSGMADTQYF	TGTGCCAGCAGTGCTTCTAGCGGGATGGCAGATACGCAGTATTTT
few	TRBV19	13	TRBJ1-5	-	CASSYWVSQPQHF	TGTGCCAGTAGTTATTGGGTATCTCAGCCCCAGCATTTT
-	TRBV5-1	13	TRBJ1-2	TRBD1	CASRLDRGNGYTF	TGCGCCAGCAGACTGGACAGGGGGAATGGCTACACCTTC
-	TRBV10-3	16	TRBJ2-3	TRBD1	CAISESGTGGTDTQYF	TGTGCCATCAGTGAGTCCGGGACAGGGGGCACAGATACGCAGTATTTT
-	TRBV2	14	TRBJ1-1	-	CASSARGAGTEAFF	TGTGCCAGCAGTGCACGGGGGGCGGGAACTGAAGCTTTCTTT
-	TRBV28	13	TRBJ2-7	-	CASSPTAGYEQYF	TGTGCCAGCAGCCCGACCGCCGGTTACGAGCAGTACTTC
-	TRBV6-2/TRBV6-3	14	TRBJ1-4	-	CASSDQGLEEKLFF	TGTGCCAGCAGCGACCAGGGGTTGGAGGAAAAACTGTTTTTT